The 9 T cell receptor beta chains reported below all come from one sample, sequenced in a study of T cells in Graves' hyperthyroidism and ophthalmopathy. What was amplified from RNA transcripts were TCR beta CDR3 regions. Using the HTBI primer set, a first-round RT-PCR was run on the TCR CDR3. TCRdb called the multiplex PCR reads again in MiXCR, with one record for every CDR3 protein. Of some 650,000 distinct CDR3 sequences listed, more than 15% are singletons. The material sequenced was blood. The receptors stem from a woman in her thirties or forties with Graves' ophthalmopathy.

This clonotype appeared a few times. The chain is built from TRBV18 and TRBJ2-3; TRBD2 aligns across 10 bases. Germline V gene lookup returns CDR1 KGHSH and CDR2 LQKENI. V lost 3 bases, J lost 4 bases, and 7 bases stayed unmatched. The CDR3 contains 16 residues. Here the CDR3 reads CASSPYRTSGPDTQYF. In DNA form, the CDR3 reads TGTGCCAGCTCACCCTATCGGACTAGCGGACCAGATACGCAGTATTTT. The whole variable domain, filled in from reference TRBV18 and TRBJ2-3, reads NAGVMQNPRHLVRRRGQEARLRCSPMKGHSHVYWYRQLPEEGLKFMVYLQKENIIDESGMPKERFSAEFPKEGPSILRIQQVVRGDSAAYFCASSPYRTSGPDTQYFGPGTRLTVL.

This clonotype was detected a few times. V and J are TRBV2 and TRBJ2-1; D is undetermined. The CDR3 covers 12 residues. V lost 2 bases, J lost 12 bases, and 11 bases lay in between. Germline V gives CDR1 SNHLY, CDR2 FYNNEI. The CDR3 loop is CASSEWVLGQFF. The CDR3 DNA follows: TGTGCCAGCAGTGAATGGGTGTTGGGGCAGTTCTTC. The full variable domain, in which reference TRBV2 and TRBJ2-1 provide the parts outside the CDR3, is EPEVTQTPSHQVTQMGQEVILRCVPISNHLYFYWYRQILGQKVEFLVSFYNNEISEKSEIFDDQFSVERPDGSNFTLKIRSTKLEDSAMYFCASSEWVLGQFFGPGTRLTVL.

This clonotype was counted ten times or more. The CDR3 sequence is CASTRTSGGTTQYF. CDR3 DNA sequence: TGTGCCAGCACTCGGACTAGCGGGGGAACTACGCAGTATTTT. V is TRBV2 and J is TRBJ2-3, with 13 bases identical to TRBD2. The CDR3 runs to 14 residues. Germline V lookup: CDR1 SNHLY, CDR2 FYNNEI. J was trimmed by 8 bases and V by 7 bases; bases with no gene match: 6.

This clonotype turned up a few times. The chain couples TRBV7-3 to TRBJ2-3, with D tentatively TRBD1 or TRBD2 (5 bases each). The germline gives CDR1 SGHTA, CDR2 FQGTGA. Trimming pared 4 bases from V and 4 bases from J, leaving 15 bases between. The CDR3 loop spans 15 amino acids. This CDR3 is CASSSDSGGADTQYF. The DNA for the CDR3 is TGTGCCAGCAGCTCAGACAGTGGGGGTGCAGATACGCAGTATTTT.

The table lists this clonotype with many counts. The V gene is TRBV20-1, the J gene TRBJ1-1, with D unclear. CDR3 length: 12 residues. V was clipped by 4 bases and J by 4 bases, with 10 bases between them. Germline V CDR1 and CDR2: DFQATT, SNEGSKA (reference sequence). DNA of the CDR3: TGCAGTGCTACTCAGGTTGGCACTGAAGCTTTCTTT. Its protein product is CSATQVGTEAFF.

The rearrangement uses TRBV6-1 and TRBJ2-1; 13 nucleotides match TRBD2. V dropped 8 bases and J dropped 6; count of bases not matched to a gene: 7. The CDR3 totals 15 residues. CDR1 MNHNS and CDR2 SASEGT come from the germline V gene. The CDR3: CASRTGTSGTNEQFF. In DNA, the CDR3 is TGTGCCAGCCGAACCGGGACTAGCGGGACCAATGAGCAGTTCTTC.

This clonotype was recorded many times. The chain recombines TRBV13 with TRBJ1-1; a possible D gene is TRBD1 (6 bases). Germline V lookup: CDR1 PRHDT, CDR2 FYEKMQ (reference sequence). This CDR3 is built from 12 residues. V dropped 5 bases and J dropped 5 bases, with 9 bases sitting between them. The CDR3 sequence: CASSATGTEAFF. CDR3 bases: TGTGCCAGCAGCGCGACAGGTACTGAAGCTTTCTTT.

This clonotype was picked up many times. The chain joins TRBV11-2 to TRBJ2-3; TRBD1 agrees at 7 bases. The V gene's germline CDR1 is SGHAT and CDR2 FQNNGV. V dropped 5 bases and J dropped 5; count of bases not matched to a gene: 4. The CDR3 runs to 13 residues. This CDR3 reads CASSAQGVDTQYF. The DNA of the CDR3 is TGTGCCAGCAGCGCGCAGGGGGTAGATACGCAGTATTTT.

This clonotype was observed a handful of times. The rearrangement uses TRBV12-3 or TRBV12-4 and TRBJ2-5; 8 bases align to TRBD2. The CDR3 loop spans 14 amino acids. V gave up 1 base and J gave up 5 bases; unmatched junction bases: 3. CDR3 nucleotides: TGTGCCAGCAGTTTAGGCGGGGGGTTTGAGACCCAGTACTTC. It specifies CASSLGGGFETQYF.